One sample yielded the 27 T cell receptor beta chains listed below, sequenced in a study of response to subunit inactivated influenza vaccine. A single record per CDR3 protein comes from TCRdb applying MiXCR to the RT-PCR reads. In the table there are 540,000 or so distinct CDR3 sequences, 10% to 15% of which are singletons. The sequenced sample was PBMCs from blood, obtained 40 to 50 days after vaccination. The receptors originated from a man in his fifties who received an inactivated influenza vaccine.

This clonotype came up many times. This chain joins TRBV7-9 and TRBJ2-5; D is undetermined. Trimming left V 3 bases short and J 0 bases short, with 17 bases between. CDR3 size: 17 residues. CDR1 is SEHNR and CDR2 is FQNEAQ in the germline V gene (reference sequence). CDR3 amino acids: CASSFVPPLGYQETQYF. In DNA form, the CDR3 reads TGTGCCAGCAGCTTCGTCCCCCCGTTGGGGTACCAAGAGACCCAGTACTTC.

The chain uses TRBV13 and TRBJ2-2; D is unresolved. The CDR3 has 14 amino acids. Deletions cut 7 bases from V and 1 base from J, with 10 bases between. In germline, CDR1 is PRHDT, CDR2 FYEKMQ (reference sequence). CDR3 loop: CASTIRWNTGELFF. The CDR3 coding sequence is TGTGCCAGCACCATCCGTTGGAACACCGGGGAGCTGTTTTTT. Supplemented by reference TRBV13 and TRBJ2-2, the full variable domain reads AAGVIQSPRHLIKEKRETATLKCYPIPRHDTVYWYQQGPGQDPQFLISFYEKMQSDKGSIPDRFSAQQFSDYHSELNMSSLELGDSALYFCASTIRWNTGELFFGEGSRLTVL.

This chain uses TRBV7-9 with TRBJ2-7, with D hard to call. Germline V lookup: CDR1 SEHNR, CDR2 FQNEAQ (reference sequence). The CDR3 sequence is 15 residues long. V dropped 2 bases and J dropped 0 bases, with 11 bases sitting between them. CDR3 sequence reads: CASSLTQASSYEQYF. CDR3 coding DNA: TGTGCCAGCAGCTTAACCCAGGCAAGCTCCTACGAGCAGTACTTC.

This clonotype was counted only a few times. V usage is TRBV3-1 and J usage is TRBJ2-5; no reliable D call. In germline, CDR1 is LGHDT, CDR2 YNNKEL (reference sequence). The CDR3 covers 14 residues. The V end lost 2 bases, the J end lost 1 base, and 8 bases lay between the germline ends. CDR3 nucleotides: TGTGCCAGCAGCCAACCGGAAATCCAAGAGACCCAGTACTTC. Translating gives CASSQPEIQETQYF.

The chain joins TRBV12-3 or TRBV12-4 to TRBJ1-1; D unresolved. The CDR3 is 13 residues long. V lost 7 bases to trimming and J lost 3 bases, with 12 bases between them. DNA of the CDR3: TGTGCCAGCACAGGACCGCGGGACACTGAAGCTTTCTTT. Its protein product is CASTGPRDTEAFF.

The table lists this clonotype with a few counts. The junction differs from germline at one of its ends, possibly a read error. The rearrangement joins TRBV4-3 to TRBJ1-1, with 8 nucleotides matching TRBD1. Germline V gene data show CDR1 as LGHNA and CDR2 as YSLEER. This CDR3 is 13 amino acids long. The CDR3 nucleotides read TGCGCCAGCAGCGAAGACAGGGGCACTGAAGCTTTCTTT. This translates into CASSEDRGTEAFF.

There are many counts of this clonotype. V is TRBV12-3 or TRBV12-4 and J is TRBJ2-7, with a weak D call TRBD2 (5 bases). The CDR3 runs to 11 residues. In DNA form, the CDR3 reads TGTGCAACCGGGCGAGGGCTCGAGCAGTACTTC. Amino acid sequence: CATGRGLEQYF.

The CDR3 loop is CSVYSLGSTGSYEQYF. The CDR3 bases are TGCAGCGTTTATTCCCTAGGTAGCACTGGGTCCTACGAGCAGTACTTC. The J gene is TRBJ2-7, the V gene TRBV29-1; D gene uncertain. With 5 bases removed from V and 1 base from J, the gap between germline ends came to 21 bases. Per the germline V gene, CDR1 is SQVTM and CDR2 is ANQGSEA. This CDR3 region has 16 residues.

In this sample, this clonotype turned up once. The chain couples TRBV30 to TRBJ2-7, with D unresolved. The V end was cut by 5 bases, the J end by 5 bases, with 13 bases between. CDR1 and CDR2 (germline): GTSNPN, SVGIG (reference sequence). The CDR3 totals 12 residues. The CDR3: CAWAEVVDEQYF. The CDR3 region has the DNA TGTGCCTGGGCCGAAGTAGTGGACGAGCAGTACTTC.

The chain uses TRBV5-1 and TRBJ2-7; the D gene is possibly TRBD2 (5 bases). Germline CDR1 SGHRS, CDR2 YFSETQ. Trimming shortened V by 2 bases and J by 2 bases, and 8 bases separated the two germline ends. The length of the CDR3 is 13 residues. The CDR3 spells CASSFLAAYEQYF. The CDR3 nucleotides read TGCGCCAGCAGCTTCCTAGCAGCCTACGAGCAGTACTTC.

The V call is TRBV28, the J call TRBJ2-5; TRBD2 matches at 8 bases. V shed 6 bases and J 1 base; nucleotides not matched to a gene: 7. This CDR3 comprises 15 residues. Per the germline V gene, CDR1 is MDHEN and CDR2 is SYDVKM. The CDR3 protein is CASSLLGTSQETQYF. DNA of the CDR3: TGTGCCAGCAGCCTCCTAGGGACTAGCCAAGAGACCCAGTACTTC.

The V call is TRBV21-1, the J call TRBJ2-4. TRBV21-1 is deemed a pseudogene. The CDR3 totals 17 residues. CDR3 loop: CASSKADTTELGNIQYF. The CDR3 DNA reads as TGTGCCAGCAGCAAAGCGGATACGACCGAGCTGGGGAACATTCAGTACTTC.

The chain joins TRBV12-3 or TRBV12-4 to TRBJ2-2, with D possibly being TRBD1 (6 bases). The CDR3 contains 16 residues. V lost 3 bases, J lost 3 bases, and 14 bases lay in between. The CDR3 sequence is CASSFATGLYTGELFF. The DNA of the CDR3 is TGTGCCAGCAGTTTTGCCACAGGGCTTTACACCGGGGAGCTGTTTTTT.

Ten or more counts support this clonotype. The CDR3 sequence: CASSGAGEEPYGEQFF. For the CDR3, the DNA is TGTGCCAGCAGCGGTGCAGGGGAGGAACCTTACGGTGAGCAGTTCTTC. The V and J genes are TRBV7-9 and TRBJ2-1; TRBD1 or TRBD2 may be the D gene (6 bases each). Germline V gives CDR1 SEHNR, CDR2 FQNEAQ (reference sequence). Deletions cut 5 bases from V and 9 bases from J, with 23 bases between. The CDR3 is 16 amino acids.

The chain is built from TRBV5-6 and TRBJ2-3; D is uncertain. The CDR3 has 15 amino acids. From germline, CDR1 is SGHDT and CDR2 YYEEEE. V lost 0 bases to trimming and J lost 2 bases, with 10 bases between them. The CDR3 bases are TGTGCCAGCAGCTTGGCCCCGAGCAACACAGATACGCAGTATTTT. Protein: CASSLAPSNTDTQYF.

This clonotype came up many times. This chain connects TRBV7-9 to TRBJ2-1, with no clear D. The CDR3 consists of 12 residues. Germline V gene data show CDR1 as SEHNR and CDR2 as FQNEAQ (reference sequence). Trimming shortened V by 5 bases and J by 4 bases, and 6 bases separated the two germline ends. This chain's CDR3 is CASSVEYNEQFF. In DNA form, the CDR3 reads TGTGCCAGCAGCGTCGAATACAATGAGCAGTTCTTC. Looking up the rest from reference TRBV7-9 and TRBJ2-1 gives the full variable domain: DTGVSQNPRHKITKRGQNVTFRCDPISEHNRLYWYRQTLGQGPEFLTYFQNEAQLEKSRLLSDRFSAERPKGSFSTLEIQRTEQGDSAMYLCASSVEYNEQFFGPGTRLTVL.

The rearrangement joins TRBV20-1 to TRBJ2-1; 10 positions match TRBD1. Germline values: CDR1 DFQATT, CDR2 SNEGSKA (reference sequence). Trimming at V came to 8 bases and at J to 8 bases, leaving 12 bases not matched to a gene. The CDR3 is 14 residues long. For the CDR3, the DNA is TGCAGTCCACCACCGGGACAGGGGAATTATGAGCAGTTCTTC. This sequence encodes CSPPPGQGNYEQFF.

This clonotype came up a few times. J is TRBJ1-4 and V is TRBV20-1; D possibly corresponds to TRBD1 (5 bases). There are 15 residues in the CDR3. V lost 6 bases and J lost 2, with 16 bases in between. Germline V gene sequence: CDR1 DFQATT, CDR2 SNEGSKA (reference sequence). The CDR3 coding sequence is TGCAGTGCCCTAGTTCCCAAGGGGACTAATGAAAAACTGTTTTTT. Amino acids: CSALVPKGTNEKLFF.

This clonotype has a count of ten or more. V is TRBV12-3 or TRBV12-4 and J is TRBJ2-1, with TRBD2 as a possible D gene (6 bases). The CDR3 length is 17 residues. With 2 bases removed from V and 4 bases from J, the gap between germline ends came to 18 bases. The CDR3 sequence: CASSLLSGVAGYNEQFF. CDR3 coding DNA: TGTGCCAGCAGTTTATTATCCGGGGTTGCGGGATACAATGAGCAGTTCTTC.

The chain couples TRBV4-3 to TRBJ1-2; D call uncertain. V lost 0 bases and J lost 4, with 12 bases in between. CDR1 and CDR2 (germline): LGHNA, YSLEER. CDR3 size: 15 residues. Here the CDR3 DNA reads TGCGCCAGCAGCCAAGATCGCGGCAATCTCTATGGCTACACCTTC. It translates to CASSQDRGNLYGYTF.

Many counts were recorded for this clonotype. The CDR3 DNA sequence: TGTGCCAGCAGTCTTGGCCCCTATAGCAATCAGCCCCAGCATTTT. Protein product: CASSLGPYSNQPQHF. This chain uses TRBV5-6 with TRBJ1-5; no clear D gene. The CDR3 length is 15 residues. Germline CDR1 and CDR2: SGHDT and YYEEEE. The V end lost 5 bases, the J end lost 0 bases, and 12 bases lay between the germline ends.

The chain joins TRBV6-2 or TRBV6-3 to TRBJ1-2; TRBD1 aligns across 7 bases. The V segment lost 2 bases and the J segment 4 bases; nucleotides outside the gene matches: 4. The CDR3 runs 14 residues. Germline V lookup: CDR1 MNHEY, CDR2 SVGEGT. As DNA, the CDR3 is TGTGCCAGCAGTTACGTGGGACAGAGCTATGGCTACACCTTC. Amino acid sequence: CASSYVGQSYGYTF.

V and J are TRBV6-2 or TRBV6-3 and TRBJ2-3, with D unclear. The V end lost 2 bases, the J end lost 6 bases, and 6 bases lay between the germline ends. Germline assignment: CDR1 MNHEY and CDR2 SVGEGT. The CDR3 loop spans 12 amino acids. CDR3 amino acids: CASSYASDTQYF. The CDR3 DNA reads TGTGCCAGCAGTTACGCCTCGGATACGCAGTATTTT.

This clonotype was seen at least ten times. The rearrangement joins TRBV20-1 to TRBJ2-1, with 10 bases matching TRBD2. This CDR3 is built from 16 residues. In germline, CDR1 is DFQATT, CDR2 SNEGSKA (reference sequence). Trimming removed 3 bases from V and 8 bases from J; junction bases left unmatched: 13. CDR3 loop: CSARQASSGRAHEQFF. CDR3 DNA: TGCAGTGCTAGGCAGGCTTCAAGCGGGAGGGCCCATGAGCAGTTCTTC.

This clonotype was seen ten or more times. The chain combines TRBV7-8 with TRBJ2-5; D is unresolved. The germline CDR1 and CDR2 sequences are SGHVS and FQNEAQ. The ends were cut back, 2 bases at V and 2 bases at J, with 6 bases in the middle. CDR3 length: 13 amino acids. CDR3 in amino acids: CASSLIQQETQYF. The CDR3 DNA reads as TGTGCCAGCAGCTTAATACAGCAAGAGACCCAGTACTTC.

Only a few counts were recorded for this clonotype. J is TRBJ2-1 and V is TRBV4-2, with D perhaps matching TRBD2 (6 bases). The CDR3 is 16 residues long. V lost 3 bases and J lost 5, with 17 bases in between. CDR1 is LGHNA, CDR2 YNFKEQ, per germline. CDR3 nucleotides: TGTGCCAGCAGCCAGAAAGTCCCGGGACTGGACAATGAGCAGTTCTTC. Amino acid sequence: CASSQKVPGLDNEQFF.

This chain connects TRBV5-1 to TRBJ2-4; 8 bases are shared with TRBD2. The CDR3 is made up of 15 amino acids. Germline-derived CDR1 and CDR2 are SGHRS and YFSETQ. With 1 base clipped from V and 7 bases from J, the junction kept 7 bases outside the gene matches. In nucleotides, the CDR3 is TGCGCCAGCAGCTTGTACGGGGGGGCGGAGAACATTCAGTACTTC. Translating it yields CASSLYGGAENIQYF. Full variable domain (outside the CDR3, taken from reference TRBV5-1 and TRBJ2-4): KAGVTQTPRYLIKTRGQQVTLSCSPISGHRSVSWYQQTPGQGLQFLFEYFSETQRNKGNFPGRFSGRQFSNSRSEMNVSTLELGDSALYLCASSLYGGAENIQYFGAGTRLSVL.